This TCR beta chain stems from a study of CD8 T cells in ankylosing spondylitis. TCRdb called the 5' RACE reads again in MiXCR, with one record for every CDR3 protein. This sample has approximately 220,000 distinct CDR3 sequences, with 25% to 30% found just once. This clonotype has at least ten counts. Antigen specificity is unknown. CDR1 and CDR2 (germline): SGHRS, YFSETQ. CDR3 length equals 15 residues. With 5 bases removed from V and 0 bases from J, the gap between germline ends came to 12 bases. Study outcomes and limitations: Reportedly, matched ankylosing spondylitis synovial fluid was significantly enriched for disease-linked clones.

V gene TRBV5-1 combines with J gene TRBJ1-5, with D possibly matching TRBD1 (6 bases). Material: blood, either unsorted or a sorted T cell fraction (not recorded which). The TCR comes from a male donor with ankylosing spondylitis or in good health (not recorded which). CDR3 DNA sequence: TGCGCCAGCAGACGTTCAGGGGATAGCAATCAGCCCCAGCATTTT. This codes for CASRRSGDSNQPQHF.